The clone carrying this T cell receptor (beta chain) was observed a few times. What it binds is not known. This CDR3 is built from 15 residues. Trimming shortened V by 5 bases and J by 3 bases, and 14 bases separated the two germline ends. Germline loops: CDR1 LNHDA, CDR2 SQIVND (reference sequence). The record originates from a study of CD4 T cells in relation to SARS-CoV-2 and coronaviruses. CD4+ T cells from unexposed donors were obtained before the COVID-19 pandemic (2011-2018). CD4+ T cells were isolated from the cells after 10 days of culture. Data came from immunoSEQ multiplex PCR; TCRdb stores just in-frame clones and leaves some out. The table has 22,000 or so clones, less than 70% seen once.

The chain recombines TRBV19 with TRBJ1-5, with D unclear. The clonotype comes from a human donor in good health. The specimen was CD4+ T cells from PBMCs, cultured in vitro. CDR3 amino acids: CASSGMGSFNQPQHF. The DNA of the CDR3 is TGTGCCAGTAGTGGTATGGGTTCTTTCAATCAGCCCCAGCATTTT.